This entry concerns a single T cell receptor beta chain. This clonotype was counted ten times or more. The clone's antigen remains unknown. The junction and the germline gene differ at one end; a read error may be behind it. The data derive from a study of regulatory T cells in long-lasting Graves disease (dated by TCRdb to the early 2020s). Regarding the study in general: In the newly diagnosed Graves' disease group, patients had been taking antithyroid drugs for less than 3 months. This study used TCR sequencing and RNA sequencing of peripheral blood to compare persistent Graves' disease patients against newly diagnosed Graves' disease patients. The study was registered as a clinical trial and conducted in China. A total of roughly 33 samples underwent TCR sequencing: about 13 from persistent and some 20 from newly diagnosed Graves' disease patients.

Beyond this particular receptor, the publication reports: Because the primary lesion, thyroid tissue, could not be accessed, the study looked at peripheral blood alone. The authors noted that the small sample size was a limitation that may lower accuracy. A larger number of public clonotypes was shared among persistent patients (more than 2,500) than among newly diagnosed patients (around 890). Preferential use of TRBV28, TRBJ1-2 and TRBJ2-5 was observed in persistent disease, whereas TRBV20-1 and TRBJ2-1 were favored in newly diagnosed disease. Lower TCR Shannon entropy and fewer highly expanded clones were observed in persistent Graves' disease patients than in newly diagnosed patients, which suggested clonal expansion. Sequencing and analysis were restricted to the TCR beta chain.

Libraries were prepared through multiplex PCR. The sequencer was an Illumina HiSeq 4000. To build TCR beta libraries, CDR3 regions were amplified by Arm-PCR using iRepertoire HTBI primers. Before sequencing, the PCR products underwent gel purification. The paper's processing steps were these. Gene usage analysis of CDR3 amino acid clonotypes used the roughly 60 TRBV and more than 13 TRBJ segments found across samples. COPE and FqMerger were used to merge filtered high-quality paired reads into contigs. Contigs were aligned with BLAST to IMGT TRBV, TRBD and TRBJ reference genes, and CDR3 was defined per IMGT. Highly expanded clones were defined as clonotypes with a frequency above 0.1%. Shannon entropy was used to measure repertoire diversity, and the Gini coefficient was used to measure V-J evenness. Public clonotypes were defined as clonotypes shared by more than one individual. Through fastp at Q25 and MiXCR, TCRdb rebuilt clones from the public reads, retaining in-frame beta chains. All rows with the same CDR3 protein become a single entry with the most common DNA and genes. TCRdb assigned the V and J calls; the authors' analysis was not used. A total of around 250,000 distinct CDR3 sequences appear in this sample, around 20% of them only once. 11% to 15% of the sample belongs to the ten largest clones.

The meaning of the sample's time point label: newly diagnosed GD, antithyroid drugs for less than 3 months. RNA was extracted from PBMCs in TRIzol for both TCR sequencing and RNA sequencing. The diagnosis of Graves' disease followed American Thyroid Association guidelines. The patients came from an endocrinology department in Xi'an, China. Each patient gave about 10 milliliters of peripheral blood, collected in an EDTA anticoagulant tube. Ficoll Paque Plus density gradient separation was used to isolate PBMCs, and no additional T cell sorting was done. RNA quality was checked with an Agilent 2100 Bioanalyzer and agarose gel, and concentration with a NanoDrop 2000. CDR1 SNHLY and CDR2 FYNNEI are derived from the germline V gene. The CDR3 numbers 13 residues from cysteine through phenylalanine. Just CDR3 DNA is preserved here, 39 bases in frame from base 1.

Recombination joined TRBV2 with TRBJ1-3, with an unclear D gene assignment. This specimen was peripheral blood mononuclear cells (PBMCs), taken at new diagnosis, from a patient treated with antithyroid drugs. The sequence derives from a female donor with Graves disease. The sequenced DNA: TGTGCCAGCAGTGAGCTATATAGCCTGACGCCAGTATTT. This translates into CASSELYSLTPVF.